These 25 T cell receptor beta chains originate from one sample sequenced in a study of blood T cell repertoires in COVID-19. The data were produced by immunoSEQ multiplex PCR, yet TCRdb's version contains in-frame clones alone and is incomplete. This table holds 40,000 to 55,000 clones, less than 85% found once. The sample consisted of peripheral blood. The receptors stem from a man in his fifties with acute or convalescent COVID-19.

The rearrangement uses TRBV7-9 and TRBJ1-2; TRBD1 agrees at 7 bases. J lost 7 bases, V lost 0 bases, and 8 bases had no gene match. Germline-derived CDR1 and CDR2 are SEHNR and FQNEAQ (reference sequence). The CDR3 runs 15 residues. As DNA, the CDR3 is TGTGCCAGCAGCTTAGCCGGACAGGACGAGTCTGGCTACACCTTC. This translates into CASSLAGQDESGYTF.

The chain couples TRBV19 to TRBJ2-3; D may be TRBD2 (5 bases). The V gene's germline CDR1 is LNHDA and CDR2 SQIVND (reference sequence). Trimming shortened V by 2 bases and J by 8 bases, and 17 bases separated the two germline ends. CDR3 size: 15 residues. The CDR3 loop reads CASSIQADPSVTQYF. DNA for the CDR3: TGTGCCAGTAGTATACAAGCGGACCCTTCCGTTACGCAGTATTTT.

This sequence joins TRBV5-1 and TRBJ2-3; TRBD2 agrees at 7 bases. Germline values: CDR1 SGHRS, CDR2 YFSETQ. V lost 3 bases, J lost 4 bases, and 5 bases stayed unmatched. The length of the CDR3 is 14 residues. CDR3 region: CASSYGTISDTQYF. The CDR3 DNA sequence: TGCGCCAGCAGCTACGGGACTATTTCAGATACGCAGTATTTT.

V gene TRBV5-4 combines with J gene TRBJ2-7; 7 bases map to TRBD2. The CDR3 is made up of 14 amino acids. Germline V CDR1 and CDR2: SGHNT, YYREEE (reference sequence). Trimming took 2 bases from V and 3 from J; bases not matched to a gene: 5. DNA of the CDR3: TGTGCCAGCAGCTTTGGGGCGGGGGACTACGAGCAGTACTTC. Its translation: CASSFGAGDYEQYF.

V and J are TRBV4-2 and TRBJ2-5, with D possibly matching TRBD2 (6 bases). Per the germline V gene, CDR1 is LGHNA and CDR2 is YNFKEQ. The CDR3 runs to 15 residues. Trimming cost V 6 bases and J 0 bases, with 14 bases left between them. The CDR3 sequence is CASSRVGGYQETQYF. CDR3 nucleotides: TGTGCCAGCAGTCGTGTCGGGGGTTACCAAGAGACCCAGTACTTC.

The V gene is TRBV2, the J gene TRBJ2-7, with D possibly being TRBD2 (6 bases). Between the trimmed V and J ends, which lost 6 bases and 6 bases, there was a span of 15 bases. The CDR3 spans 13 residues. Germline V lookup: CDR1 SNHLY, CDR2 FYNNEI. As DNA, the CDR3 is TGTGCCAGCAGGCCTAGAGGAGGGAGCGAGCAGTACTTC. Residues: CASRPRGGSEQYF. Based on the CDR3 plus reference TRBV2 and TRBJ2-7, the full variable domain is EPEVTQTPSHQVTQMGQEVILRCVPISNHLYFYWYRQILGQKVEFLVSFYNNEISEKSEIFDDQFSVERPDGSNFTLKIRSTKLEDSAMYFCASRPRGGSEQYFGPGTRLTVT.

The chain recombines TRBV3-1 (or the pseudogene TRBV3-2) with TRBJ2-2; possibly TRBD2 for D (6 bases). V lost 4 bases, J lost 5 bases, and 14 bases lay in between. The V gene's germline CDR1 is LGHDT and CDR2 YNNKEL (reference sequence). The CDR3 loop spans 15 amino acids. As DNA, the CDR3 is TGTGCCAGCAGCCTCTTCGGGAGAGAGACCGGGGAGCTGTTTTTT. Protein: CASSLFGRETGELFF.

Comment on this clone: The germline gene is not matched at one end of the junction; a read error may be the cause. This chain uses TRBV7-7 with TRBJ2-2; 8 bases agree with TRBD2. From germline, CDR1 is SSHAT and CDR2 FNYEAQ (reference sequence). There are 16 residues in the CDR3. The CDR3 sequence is CASSLGAGEATGELFF. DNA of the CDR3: TGTGCTAGCAGCTTAGGAGCGGGAGAGGCCACCGGGGAGCTGTTTTTT.

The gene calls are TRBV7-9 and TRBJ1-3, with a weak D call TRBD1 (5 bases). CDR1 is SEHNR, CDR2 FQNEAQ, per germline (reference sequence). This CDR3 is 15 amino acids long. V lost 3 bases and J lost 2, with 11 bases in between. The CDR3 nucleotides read TGTGCCAGCAGCTTGTCCCAGGGAACTGGAAACACCATATATTTT. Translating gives CASSLSQGTGNTIYF. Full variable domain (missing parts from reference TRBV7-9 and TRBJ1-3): DTGVSQNPRHKITKRGQNVTFRCDPISEHNRLYWYRQTLGQGPEFLTYFQNEAQLEKSRLLSDRFSAERPKGSFSTLEIQRTEQGDSAMYLCASSLSQGTGNTIYFGEGSWLTVV.

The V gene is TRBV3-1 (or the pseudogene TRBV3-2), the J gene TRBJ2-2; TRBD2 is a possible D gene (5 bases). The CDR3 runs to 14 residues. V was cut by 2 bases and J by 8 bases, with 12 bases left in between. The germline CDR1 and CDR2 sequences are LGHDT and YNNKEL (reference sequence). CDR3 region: CASSQTSLAGELFF. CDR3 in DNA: TGTGCCAGCAGCCAAACTTCTCTAGCTGGGGAGCTGTTTTTT.

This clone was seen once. CDR3 nucleotides: TGTGCCAGTAGTATGGGGGCAGGGGGCAGCTACGAGCAGTACTTC. It translates to CASSMGAGGSYEQYF. The gene calls are TRBV19 and TRBJ2-7, with TRBD1 matching over 8 bases. Trimming took 3 bases from V and 3 from J; bases not matched to a gene: 7. There are 15 residues in the CDR3. The germline CDR1 and CDR2 sequences are LNHDA and SQIVND (reference sequence).

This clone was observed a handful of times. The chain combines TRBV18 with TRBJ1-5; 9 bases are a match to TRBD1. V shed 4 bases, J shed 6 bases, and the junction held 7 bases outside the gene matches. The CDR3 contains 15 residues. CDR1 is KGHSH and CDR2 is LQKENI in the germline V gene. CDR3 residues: CASSQGGTGTQPQHF. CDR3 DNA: TGTGCCAGCTCACAAGGAGGGACAGGGACTCAGCCCCAGCATTTT.

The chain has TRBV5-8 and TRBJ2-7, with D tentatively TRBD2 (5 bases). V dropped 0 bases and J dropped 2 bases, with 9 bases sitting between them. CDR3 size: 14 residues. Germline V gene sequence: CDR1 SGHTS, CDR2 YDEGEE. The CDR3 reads CASSLVDWAYEQYF. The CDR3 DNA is TGTGCCAGCAGCTTGGTGGACTGGGCCTACGAGCAGTACTTC.

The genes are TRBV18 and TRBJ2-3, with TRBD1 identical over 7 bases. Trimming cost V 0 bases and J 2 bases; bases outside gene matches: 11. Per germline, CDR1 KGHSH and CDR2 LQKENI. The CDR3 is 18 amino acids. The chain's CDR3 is CASSPPIHTGVHTDTQYF. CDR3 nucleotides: TGTGCCAGCTCACCACCGATTCATACAGGGGTTCACACAGATACGCAGTATTTT.

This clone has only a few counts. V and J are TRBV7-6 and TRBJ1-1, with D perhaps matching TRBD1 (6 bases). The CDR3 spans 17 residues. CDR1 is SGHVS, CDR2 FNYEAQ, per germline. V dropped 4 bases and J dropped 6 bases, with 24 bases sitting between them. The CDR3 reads CASSSETGPIGVPEAFF. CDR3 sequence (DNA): TGTGCCAGCAGCTCCGAGACAGGTCCTATCGGGGTCCCTGAAGCTTTCTTT.

DNA of the CDR3: TGTGCCAGTAGTTCCGGGACAGGGCCCTACGAGCAGTACTTC. It codes for CASSSGTGPYEQYF. The chain has TRBV19 and TRBJ2-7, with TRBD1 matching 9 bases. This CDR3 has 14 residues. The J segment lost 2 bases and the V segment lost 5 bases, leaving 4 bases of the junction unmatched. Germline V gene data show CDR1 as LNHDA and CDR2 as SQIVND (reference sequence).

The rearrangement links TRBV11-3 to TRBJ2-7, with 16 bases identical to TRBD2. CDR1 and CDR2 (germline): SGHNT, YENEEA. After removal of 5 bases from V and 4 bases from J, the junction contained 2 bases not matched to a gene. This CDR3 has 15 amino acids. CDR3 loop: CASSPGLAGGYEQYF. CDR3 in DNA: TGTGCCAGCAGCCCGGGACTAGCGGGAGGGTACGAGCAGTACTTC.

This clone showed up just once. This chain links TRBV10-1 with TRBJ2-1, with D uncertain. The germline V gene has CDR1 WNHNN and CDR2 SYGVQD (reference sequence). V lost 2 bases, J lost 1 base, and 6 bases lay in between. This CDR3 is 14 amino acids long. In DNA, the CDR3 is TGCGCCAGCAGTGAGACTCAATCCTACAATGAGCAGTTCTTC. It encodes CASSETQSYNEQFF.

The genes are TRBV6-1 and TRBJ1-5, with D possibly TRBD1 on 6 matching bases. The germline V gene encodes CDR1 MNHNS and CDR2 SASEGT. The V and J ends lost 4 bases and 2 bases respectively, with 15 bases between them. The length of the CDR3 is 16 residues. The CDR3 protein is CASSGNRQAGNQPQHF. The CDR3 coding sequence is TGTGCCAGCAGTGGCAACAGACAGGCGGGCAATCAGCCCCAGCATTTT.

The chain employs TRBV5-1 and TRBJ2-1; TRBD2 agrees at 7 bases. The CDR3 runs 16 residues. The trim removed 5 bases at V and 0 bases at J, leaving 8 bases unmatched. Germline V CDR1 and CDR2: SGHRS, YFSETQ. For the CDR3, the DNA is TGCGCCAGCAGGAATTACCGGGACTACTCCTACAATGAGCAGTTCTTC. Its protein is CASRNYRDYSYNEQFF.

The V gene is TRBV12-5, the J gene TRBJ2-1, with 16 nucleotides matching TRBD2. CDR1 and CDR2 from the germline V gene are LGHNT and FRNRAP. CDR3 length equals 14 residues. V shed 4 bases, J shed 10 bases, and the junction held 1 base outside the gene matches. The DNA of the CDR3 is TGTGCTAGTGGTTGGGGACTAGCGGGAGGGGAGCAGTTCTTC. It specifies CASGWGLAGGEQFF. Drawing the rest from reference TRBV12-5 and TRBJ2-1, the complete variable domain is DARVTQTPRHKVTEMGQEVTMRCQPILGHNTVFWYRQTMMQGLELLAYFRNRAPLDDSGMPKDRFSAEMPDATLATLKIQPSEPRDSAVYFCASGWGLAGGEQFFGPGTRLTVL.

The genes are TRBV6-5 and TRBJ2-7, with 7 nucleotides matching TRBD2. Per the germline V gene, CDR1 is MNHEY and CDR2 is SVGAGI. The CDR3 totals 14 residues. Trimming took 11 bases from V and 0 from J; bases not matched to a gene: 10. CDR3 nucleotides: TGTGCCGCCTCGGGCGGGGGTTCCTCCTACGAGCAGTACTTC. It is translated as CAASGGGSSYEQYF.

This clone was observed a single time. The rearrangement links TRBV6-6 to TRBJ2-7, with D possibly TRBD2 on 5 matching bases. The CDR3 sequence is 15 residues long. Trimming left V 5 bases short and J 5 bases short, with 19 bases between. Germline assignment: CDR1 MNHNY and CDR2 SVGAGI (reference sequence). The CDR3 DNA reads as TGTGCCAGCAGTACAACTCATGGGGTACTAGACGAGCAGTACTTC. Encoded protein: CASSTTHGVLDEQYF.

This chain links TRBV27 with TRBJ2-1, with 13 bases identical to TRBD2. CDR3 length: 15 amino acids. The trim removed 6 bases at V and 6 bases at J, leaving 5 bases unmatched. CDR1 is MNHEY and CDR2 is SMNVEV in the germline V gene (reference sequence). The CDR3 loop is CASSPGTSGANEQFF. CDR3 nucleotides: TGTGCCAGCAGCCCAGGGACTAGCGGGGCCAATGAGCAGTTCTTC.

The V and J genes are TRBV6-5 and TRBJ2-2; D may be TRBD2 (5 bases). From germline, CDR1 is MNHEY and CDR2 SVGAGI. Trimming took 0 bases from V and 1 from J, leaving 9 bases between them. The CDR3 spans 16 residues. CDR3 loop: CASSYSRRLNTGELFF. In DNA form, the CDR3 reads TGTGCCAGCAGTTACTCGAGGAGGCTGAACACCGGGGAGCTGTTTTTT.